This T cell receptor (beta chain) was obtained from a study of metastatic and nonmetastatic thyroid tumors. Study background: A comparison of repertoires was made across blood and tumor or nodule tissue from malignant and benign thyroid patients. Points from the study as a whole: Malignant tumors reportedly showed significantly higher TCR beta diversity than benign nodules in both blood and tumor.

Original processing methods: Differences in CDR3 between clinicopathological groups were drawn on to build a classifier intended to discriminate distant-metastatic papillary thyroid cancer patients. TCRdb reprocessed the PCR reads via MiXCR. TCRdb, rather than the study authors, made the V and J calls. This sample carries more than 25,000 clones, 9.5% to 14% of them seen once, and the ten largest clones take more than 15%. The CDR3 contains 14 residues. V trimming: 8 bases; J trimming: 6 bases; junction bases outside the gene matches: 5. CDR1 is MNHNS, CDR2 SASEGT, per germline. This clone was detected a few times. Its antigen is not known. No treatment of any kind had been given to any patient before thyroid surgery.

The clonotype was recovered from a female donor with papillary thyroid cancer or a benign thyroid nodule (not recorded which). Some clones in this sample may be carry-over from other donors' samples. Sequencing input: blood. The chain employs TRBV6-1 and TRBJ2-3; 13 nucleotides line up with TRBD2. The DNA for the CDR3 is TGTGCCAGCGGTGGGACTAGCGGGGCGGATACGCAGTATTTT. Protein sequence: CASGGTSGADTQYF.